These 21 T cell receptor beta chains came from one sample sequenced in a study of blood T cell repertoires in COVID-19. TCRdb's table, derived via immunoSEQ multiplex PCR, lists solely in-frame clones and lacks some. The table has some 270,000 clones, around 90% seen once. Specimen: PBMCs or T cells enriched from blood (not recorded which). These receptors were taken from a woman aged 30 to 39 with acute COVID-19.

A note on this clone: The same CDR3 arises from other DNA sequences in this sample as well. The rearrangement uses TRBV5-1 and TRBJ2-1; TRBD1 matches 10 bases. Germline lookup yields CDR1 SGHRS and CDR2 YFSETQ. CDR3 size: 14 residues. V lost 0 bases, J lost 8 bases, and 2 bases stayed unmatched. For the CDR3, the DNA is TGCGCCAGCAGCTTGGGACAGGGGGCAGATGAGCAGTTCTTC. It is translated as CASSLGQGADEQFF.

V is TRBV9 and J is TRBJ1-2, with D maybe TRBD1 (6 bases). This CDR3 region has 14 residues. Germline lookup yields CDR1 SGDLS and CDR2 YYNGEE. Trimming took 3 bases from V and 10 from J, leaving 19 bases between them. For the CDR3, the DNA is TGTGCCAGCAGCGAAGTTTGGGATGGGGGCACCTACACCTTC. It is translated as CASSEVWDGGTYTF.

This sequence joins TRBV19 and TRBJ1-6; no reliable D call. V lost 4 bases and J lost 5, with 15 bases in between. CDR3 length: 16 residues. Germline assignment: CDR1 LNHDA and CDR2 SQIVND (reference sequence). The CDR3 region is CASSKPGASNNSPLHF. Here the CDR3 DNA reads TGTGCCAGTAGTAAACCGGGAGCCAGCAATAATTCACCCCTCCACTTT.

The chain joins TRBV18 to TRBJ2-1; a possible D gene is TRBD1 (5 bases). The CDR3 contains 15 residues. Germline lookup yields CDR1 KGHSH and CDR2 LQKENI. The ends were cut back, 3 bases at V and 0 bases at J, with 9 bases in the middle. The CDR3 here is CASSPGPSSYNEQFF. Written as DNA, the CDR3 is TGTGCCAGCTCACCGGGGCCAAGCTCCTACAATGAGCAGTTCTTC.

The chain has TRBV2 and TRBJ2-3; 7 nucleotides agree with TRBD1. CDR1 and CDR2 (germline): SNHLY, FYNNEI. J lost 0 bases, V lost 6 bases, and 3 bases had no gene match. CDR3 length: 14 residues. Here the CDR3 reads CASRRGQSTDTQYF. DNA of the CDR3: TGTGCCAGCAGGAGGGGACAGAGCACAGATACGCAGTATTTT.

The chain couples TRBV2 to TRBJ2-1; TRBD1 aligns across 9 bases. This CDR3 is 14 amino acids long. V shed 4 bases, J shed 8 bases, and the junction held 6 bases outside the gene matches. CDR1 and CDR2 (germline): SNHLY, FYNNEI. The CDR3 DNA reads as TGTGCCAGCAGTGCAGGGACAGGGTCCGATGAGCAGTTCTTC. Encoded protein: CASSAGTGSDEQFF.

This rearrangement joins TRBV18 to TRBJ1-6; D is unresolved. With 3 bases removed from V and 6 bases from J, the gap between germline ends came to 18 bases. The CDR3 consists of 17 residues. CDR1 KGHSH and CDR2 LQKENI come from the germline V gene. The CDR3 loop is CASSPSIGEGGNSPLHF. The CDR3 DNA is TGTGCCAGCTCACCCTCAATCGGGGAGGGCGGTAATTCACCCCTCCACTTT.

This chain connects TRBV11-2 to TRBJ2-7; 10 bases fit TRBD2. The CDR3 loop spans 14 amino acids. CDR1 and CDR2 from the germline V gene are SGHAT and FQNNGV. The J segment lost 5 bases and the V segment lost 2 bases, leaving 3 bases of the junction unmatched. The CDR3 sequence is CASSLSGREDEQYF. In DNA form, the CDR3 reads TGTGCCAGCAGCTTAAGCGGGAGGGAGGACGAGCAGTACTTC.

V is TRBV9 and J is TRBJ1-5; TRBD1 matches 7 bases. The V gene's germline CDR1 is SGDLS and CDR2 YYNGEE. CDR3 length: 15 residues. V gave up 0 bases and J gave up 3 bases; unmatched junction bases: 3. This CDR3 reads CASSVGDSPNQPQHF. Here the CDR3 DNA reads TGTGCCAGCAGCGTAGGGGACAGTCCCAATCAGCCCCAGCATTTT.

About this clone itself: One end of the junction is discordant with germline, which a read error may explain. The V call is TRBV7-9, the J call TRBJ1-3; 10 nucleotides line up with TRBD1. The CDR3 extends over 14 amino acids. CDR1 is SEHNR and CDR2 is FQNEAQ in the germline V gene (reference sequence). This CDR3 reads CASSLRLGQGEQNF. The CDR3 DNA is TGTGCCAGCAGCCTCCGTCTCGGACAGGGGGAACAAAATTTT.

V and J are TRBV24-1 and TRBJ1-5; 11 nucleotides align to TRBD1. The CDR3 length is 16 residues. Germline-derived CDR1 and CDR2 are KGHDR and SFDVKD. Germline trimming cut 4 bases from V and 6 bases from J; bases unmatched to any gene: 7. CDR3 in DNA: TGTGCCACCAGTGACTCGGGACAGGGGGAAGGTCAGCCCCAGCATTTT. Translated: CATSDSGQGEGQPQHF.

For the CDR3, the DNA is TGCAGCGCCGAGGGTGGGGGAGGGCCTGATGAGCAGTTCTTC. Translating gives CSAEGGGGPDEQFF. This chain connects TRBV29-1 to TRBJ2-1; 7 nucleotides line up with TRBD2. Unmatched junction bases numbered 14, after V lost 7 bases and J lost 8 bases. Germline assignment: CDR1 SQVTM and CDR2 ANQGSEA. The CDR3 runs to 14 residues.

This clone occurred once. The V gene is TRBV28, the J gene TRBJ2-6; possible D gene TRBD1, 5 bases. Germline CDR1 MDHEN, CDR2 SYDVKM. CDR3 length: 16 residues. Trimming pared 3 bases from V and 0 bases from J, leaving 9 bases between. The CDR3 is CASSFQGNSGANVLTF. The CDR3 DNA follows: TGTGCCAGCAGTTTTCAGGGAAACTCTGGGGCCAACGTCCTGACTTTC.

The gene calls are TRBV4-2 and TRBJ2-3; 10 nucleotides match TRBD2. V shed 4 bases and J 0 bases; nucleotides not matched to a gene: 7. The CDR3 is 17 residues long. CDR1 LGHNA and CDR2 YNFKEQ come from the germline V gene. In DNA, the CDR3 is TGTGCCAGCAGCCCCAACCCGACTAGCGGGAGCACAGATACGCAGTATTTT. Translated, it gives CASSPNPTSGSTDTQYF.

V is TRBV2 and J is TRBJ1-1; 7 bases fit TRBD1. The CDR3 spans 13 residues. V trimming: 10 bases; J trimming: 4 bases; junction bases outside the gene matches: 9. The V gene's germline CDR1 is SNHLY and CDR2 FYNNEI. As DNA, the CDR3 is TGTGCCACCCAAGACAGGGAAGGCACTGAAGCTTTCTTT. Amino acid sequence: CATQDREGTEAFF.

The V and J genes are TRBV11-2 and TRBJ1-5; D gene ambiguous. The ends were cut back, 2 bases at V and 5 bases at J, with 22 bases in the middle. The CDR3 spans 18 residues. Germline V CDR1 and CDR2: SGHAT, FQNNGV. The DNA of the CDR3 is TGTGCCAGCAGCTTATGTAACGTAGGAGGGCGAAGAGATCAGCCCCAGCATTTT. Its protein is CASSLCNVGGRRDQPQHF.

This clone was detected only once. The CDR3 DNA reads as TGTGCCAGCAGTCCCCGGACTAGCGGGAGGTCCGGGGAGCTGTTTTTT. It codes for CASSPRTSGRSGELFF. The V call is TRBV28, the J call TRBJ2-2, with 14 bases aligning to TRBD2. The CDR3 runs to 16 residues. Trimming took 5 bases from V and 6 from J; bases not matched to a gene: 5. Germline V CDR1 and CDR2: MDHEN, SYDVKM.

The DNA for the CDR3 is TGTGCCAGTAGTCGGGGACAGGTCAGCGAACAGCCCCAGCATTTT. Protein: CASSRGQVSEQPQHF. The chain employs TRBV19 and TRBJ1-5; 8 bases agree with TRBD1. This CDR3 contains 15 residues. After removal of 5 bases from V and 7 bases from J, the junction contained 10 bases not matched to a gene. Germline CDR1 is LNHDA and CDR2 is SQIVND (reference sequence).

The CDR3 DNA follows: TGTGCCACCAGCAGAGATCTCGGGACCTACGAGCAGTACTTC. Amino acids: CATSRDLGTYEQYF. This chain joins TRBV15 and TRBJ2-7; D is perhaps TRBD2 (5 bases). The CDR3 has 14 amino acids. V lost 0 bases to trimming and J lost 2 bases, with 8 bases between them. Germline V lookup: CDR1 LNHNV, CDR2 YYDKDF (reference sequence).

The CDR3 sequence: CASSSGLANRDEQFF. CDR3 DNA: TGTGCCAGCAGCTCGGGACTAGCCAACCGGGATGAGCAGTTCTTC. This chain links TRBV7-3 with TRBJ2-1; 9 positions agree with TRBD2. CDR1 and CDR2 (germline): SGHTA, FQGTGA. Trimming at V came to 4 bases and at J to 8 bases, leaving 9 bases not matched to a gene. The CDR3 contains 15 residues.

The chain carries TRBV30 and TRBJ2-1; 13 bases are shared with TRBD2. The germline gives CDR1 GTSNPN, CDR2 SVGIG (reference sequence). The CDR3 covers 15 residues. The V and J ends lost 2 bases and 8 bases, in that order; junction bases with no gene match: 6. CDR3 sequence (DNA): TGTGCCTGGAGTCCACGACTAGCGGGAGGCTATGAGCAGTTCTTC. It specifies CAWSPRLAGGYEQFF. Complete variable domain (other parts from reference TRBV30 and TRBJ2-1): SQTIHQWPATLVQPVGSPLSLECTVEGTSNPNLYWYRQAAGRGLQLLFYSVGIGQISSEVPQNLSASRPQDRQFILSSKKLLLSDSGFYLCAWSPRLAGGYEQFFGPGTRLTVL.